Listed below are T cell receptor beta chains from one sample, sequenced in a study of patients and donors after allogeneic stem cell transplantation. TCRdb reanalysed the RT-PCR reads using MiXCR and keeps one entry per CDR3 protein. The sample includes 160,000 or so distinct CDR3 sequences, more than 20% of them seen just once. Sequencing was carried out using blood, either unsorted or a sorted T cell fraction (not recorded which). All receptors come from a human donor who was either an allogeneic HSCT recipient or a stem cell or donor lymphocyte infusion donor (not recorded which). It is not recorded whose cells these are; they may come from a transplant donor. The CDR3 runs from the conserved cysteine through the conserved F or W. D genes are given only for firm matches. Where a row states a size, it is once, few, many or the class of an expanded clone; other rows omit it.

abundance	v_gene	j_gene	d_gene	CDR3nt	CDR3aa
.	TRBV4-3	TRBJ2-1	.	TGCGCCAGCAGCCATTATCAAAGCACCAATGAGCAGTTCTTC	CASSHYQSTNEQFF
.	TRBV7-3	TRBJ2-3	.	TGTGCCAGCAGCTTAACTCTAGAACCCACAGATACGCAGTATTTT	CASSLTLEPTDTQYF
.	TRBV18	TRBJ2-1	.	TGTGCCAGCTCACTACAACAAGAGGCAGCTCGCGGCAATGAGCAGTTCTTC	CASSLQQEAARGNEQFF
.	TRBV20-1	TRBJ2-3	TRBD1	TGCAGTGCCCCCGGACAGGGATTAGATACGCAGTATTTT	CSAPGQGLDTQYF
few	TRBV20-1	TRBJ2-1	.	TGCAGTGCCAAGTATAGCGGAGGCTTATACAATGAGCAGTTCTTC	CSAKYSGGLYNEQFF
.	TRBV7-2	TRBJ1-1	.	TGTGCCAGCAGCTATAAGGGATTCATGAACACTGAAGCTTTCTTT	CASSYKGFMNTEAFF
.	TRBV28	TRBJ2-5	.	TGTGCCAGCACCGCCTGGGAGACCCAGTACTTC	CASTAWETQYF
once	TRBV20-1	TRBJ2-1	.	TGCAGTGCTAGAAAGGTGTCGGGGATCGGCGAGCAGTTCTTC	CSARKVSGIGEQFF
few	TRBV3-1	TRBJ2-5	TRBD1	TGTGCCAGCAGCCAAGTACGGACAGGGGTAGGAGAGACCCAGTACTTC	CASSQVRTGVGETQYF
few	TRBV10-3	TRBJ1-3	.	TGTGCCATCAGTGGCTACAGGGAGGGAAACACCATATATTTT	CAISGYREGNTIYF
few	TRBV27	TRBJ1-6	.	TGTGCCAGCAGTTTATGGGGACCCGTGGTTAATTCACCCCTCCACTTT	CASSLWGPVVNSPLHF
few	TRBV20-1	TRBJ2-1	TRBD2	TGCAGTGCTAGTAAGAGGGGGAGCGGGAGCTACAATGAGCAGTTCTTC	CSASKRGSGSYNEQFF
.	TRBV19	TRBJ1-4	.	TGTGCCAGTAGTATCGCTAATGAAAAACTGTTTTTT	CASSIANEKLFF
.	TRBV7-2	TRBJ2-1	.	TGTGCCAGCAGCTCTCGGGCGTCTGGGCTTGAGCAGTTCTTC	CASSSRASGLEQFF
.	TRBV3-1	TRBJ2-7	.	TGTGCCAGCAGCGGCGGGCCGGGCTACGAGCAGTACTTC	CASSGGPGYEQYF
.	TRBV12-3/TRBV12-4	TRBJ2-2	TRBD2	TGTGCCAGCAGTTTTAGGCGACTAGCGGCAAACACCGGGGAGCTGTTTTTT	CASSFRRLAANTGELFF
.	TRBV12-3/TRBV12-4	TRBJ1-2	TRBD1	TGTGCCAGCAGACAGGGGCAGTATGGCTACACCTTC	CASRQGQYGYTF